A selection of T cell receptor beta chains follows, all from one sample in a study of metastatic and nonmetastatic thyroid tumors. TCRdb re-clonotyped the PCR reads through MiXCR. The data show 40,000 or so clones, 20% to 30% seen once. The sequenced sample consisted of blood. The receptors stem from a female donor with papillary thyroid cancer or a benign thyroid nodule (not recorded which). Some clones in this sample may be carry-over from other donors' samples. The CDR3 runs from the conserved cysteine through the conserved F or W. The D gene is left open where the match is weak. Clone size is stated in some rows and not others, as once, few, many or a class when expanded.

clone_size: many
v_call: TRBV7-7
d_call: -
j_call: TRBJ2-7
cdr3_length: 13
cdr3_nt: TGTGCCAGCAGCTTGTCACCCGAGGACGAGCAGTACTTC
cdr3_aa: CASSLSPEDEQYF

clone_size: many
v_call: TRBV2
d_call: -
j_call: TRBJ2-1
cdr3_length: 13
cdr3_nt: TGTGCCAGCAGTGGACAGGTCTACAATGAGCAGTTCTTC
cdr3_aa: CASSGQVYNEQFF

clone_size: -
v_call: TRBV9
d_call: TRBD1
j_call: TRBJ2-3
cdr3_length: 18
cdr3_nt: TGTGCCAGCAGCGTAGGACCCTCTTACAGGGGGCAGACAGATACGCAGTATTTT
cdr3_aa: CASSVGPSYRGQTDTQYF

clone_size: few
v_call: TRBV28
d_call: -
j_call: TRBJ1-4
cdr3_length: 12
cdr3_nt: TGTGCCAGCGGGCATGGAGATGAAAAACTGTTTTTT
cdr3_aa: CASGHGDEKLFF

clone_size: many
v_call: TRBV12-3/TRBV12-4
d_call: TRBD2
j_call: TRBJ2-1
cdr3_length: 16
cdr3_nt: TGTGCCACCAACCCGGGAGGTGGGGGACTTTACAATGAGCAGTTCTTC
cdr3_aa: CATNPGGGGLYNEQFF

clone_size: few
v_call: TRBV10-3
d_call: -
j_call: TRBJ1-2
cdr3_length: 13
cdr3_nt: TGTGCCATCAGTGCAGGGGAGGTCTATGGCTACACCTTC
cdr3_aa: CAISAGEVYGYTF

clone_size: -
v_call: TRBV11-3
d_call: -
j_call: TRBJ2-4
cdr3_length: 15
cdr3_nt: TGTGCCAGCAGCGATCGGGTTGGCCTTTGGAACATTCAGTACTTC
cdr3_aa: CASSDRVGLWNIQYF

clone_size: -
v_call: TRBV20-1
d_call: -
j_call: TRBJ2-3
cdr3_length: 15
cdr3_nt: TGCAGTGCTAGAGATCTGACGGGGGGCGCAGATACGCAGTATTTT
cdr3_aa: CSARDLTGGADTQYF

clone_size: -
v_call: TRBV5-8
d_call: -
j_call: TRBJ1-1
cdr3_length: 12
cdr3_nt: TGTGCCAGCAGCTTGGGGACCCTTGAAGCTTTCTTT
cdr3_aa: CASSLGTLEAFF

clone_size: few
v_call: TRBV28
d_call: -
j_call: TRBJ2-2
cdr3_length: 15
cdr3_nt: TGTGCCAGCAGTCCTCACGGGGTGTACACCGGGGAGCTGTTTTTT
cdr3_aa: CASSPHGVYTGELFF

clone_size: -
v_call: TRBV5-1
d_call: -
j_call: TRBJ1-3
cdr3_length: 13
cdr3_nt: TGCGCCAGCAGCTTAGGTACACCCGACACCATATATTTT
cdr3_aa: CASSLGTPDTIYF

clone_size: medium-sized
v_call: TRBV27
d_call: -
j_call: TRBJ2-7
cdr3_length: 15
cdr3_nt: TGTGCCAGCAGACCCAATCGGGACACCCCCTACGAGCAGTACTTC
cdr3_aa: CASRPNRDTPYEQYF

clone_size: medium-sized
v_call: TRBV6-2/TRBV6-3
d_call: TRBD1
j_call: TRBJ2-6
cdr3_length: 17
cdr3_nt: TGTGCCAGCATGGTGGACAGGGGGCAATCTGGGGCCAACGTCCTGACTTTC
cdr3_aa: CASMVDRGQSGANVLTF

clone_size: -
v_call: TRBV6-2/TRBV6-3
d_call: TRBD2
j_call: TRBJ2-1
cdr3_length: 16
cdr3_nt: TGTGCCAGCGGGAGGACTAGCGGGGGCTCCTACAATGAGCAGTTCTTC
cdr3_aa: CASGRTSGGSYNEQFF

clone_size: many
v_call: TRBV7-2
d_call: -
j_call: TRBJ1-4
cdr3_length: 15
cdr3_nt: TGTGCCAGCAAGTCCGAGGGGTACGCTAATGAAAAACTGTTTTTT
cdr3_aa: CASKSEGYANEKLFF

clone_size: many
v_call: TRBV2
d_call: -
j_call: TRBJ2-5
cdr3_length: 11
cdr3_nt: TGTGCCAGCAGTGGCTGGGAGACCCAGTACTTC
cdr3_aa: CASSGWETQYF

clone_size: many
v_call: TRBV5-5
d_call: TRBD1
j_call: TRBJ1-5
cdr3_length: 14
cdr3_nt: TGTGCCAGCAGCTGGGGGACAGGGGCTCAGCCCCAGCATTTT
cdr3_aa: CASSWGTGAQPQHF

clone_size: medium-sized
v_call: TRBV12-3/TRBV12-4
d_call: -
j_call: TRBJ2-2
cdr3_length: 11
cdr3_nt: TGTGCCAGCACCTACACCGGGGAGCTGTTTTTT
cdr3_aa: CASTYTGELFF

clone_size: many
v_call: TRBV7-2
d_call: -
j_call: TRBJ2-2
cdr3_length: 15
cdr3_nt: TGTGCCAGCAGCTTAGTGCTGACGACCTCCGGGGAGCTGTTTTTT
cdr3_aa: CASSLVLTTSGELFF

clone_size: few
v_call: TRBV6-5
d_call: -
j_call: TRBJ2-2
cdr3_length: 16
cdr3_nt: TGTGCCAGCAGTTACCTACTGGGACAGAACACCGGGGAGCTGTTTTTT
cdr3_aa: CASSYLLGQNTGELFF

clone_size: -
v_call: TRBV11-1
d_call: -
j_call: TRBJ2-1
cdr3_length: 15
cdr3_nt: TGTGCCAGCAGCCCCCCTAGCGTGAGTACCAATGAGCAGTCCTTC
cdr3_aa: CASSPPSVSTNEQSF

clone_size: -
v_call: TRBV6-5
d_call: TRBD2
j_call: TRBJ2-3
cdr3_length: 17
cdr3_nt: TGTTCCAGCAGTCCGGGACTAGCGGGGGGCGCGTCAGATACGCAGTATTTT
cdr3_aa: CSSSPGLAGGASDTQYF

clone_size: -
v_call: TRBV7-3
d_call: TRBD1
j_call: TRBJ2-7
cdr3_length: 13
cdr3_nt: TGTGCCAGCAGCTCCACAGGGGGCGCCGAGCAGTACTTC
cdr3_aa: CASSSTGGAEQYF

clone_size: few
v_call: TRBV6-2/TRBV6-3
d_call: -
j_call: TRBJ1-2
cdr3_length: 15
cdr3_nt: TGTGCCAGCAGTTACTCGATACGGGGAGAATATGGCTACACCTTC
cdr3_aa: CASSYSIRGEYGYTF

clone_size: -
v_call: TRBV4-1
d_call: -
j_call: TRBJ2-7
cdr3_length: 14
cdr3_nt: TGCGCCAGCAGCCAAGCACCCTGGAACTACGAGCAGTACTTC
cdr3_aa: CASSQAPWNYEQYF

clone_size: many
v_call: TRBV18
d_call: TRBD1
j_call: TRBJ2-7
cdr3_length: 19
cdr3_nt: TGTGCCAGCTCACCCGCACTCGGACAGGGGCCACTTATAGACTACGAGCAGTACTTC
cdr3_aa: CASSPALGQGPLIDYEQYF

clone_size: -
v_call: TRBV11-3
d_call: -
j_call: TRBJ1-1
cdr3_length: 13
cdr3_nt: TGTGCCAGCAGCTTAGGACACAACACTGAAGCCTTCTTT
cdr3_aa: CASSLGHNTEAFF

clone_size: few
v_call: TRBV6-1
d_call: TRBD1
j_call: TRBJ1-6
cdr3_length: 15
cdr3_nt: TGTGCCAGCAGTACGGGGACAGGGAGGAATTCACCCCTCCACTTT
cdr3_aa: CASSTGTGRNSPLHF

clone_size: -
v_call: TRBV7-2
d_call: -
j_call: TRBJ2-7
cdr3_length: 14
cdr3_nt: TGTGCCAGCAGCTTAGCGATTCGGGGTTACGAGCAGTACTTC
cdr3_aa: CASSLAIRGYEQYF

clone_size: -
v_call: TRBV4-1
d_call: -
j_call: TRBJ1-1
cdr3_length: 14
cdr3_nt: TGCGCCAGCAGCCAAGATATACTAACATATGAAGCTTTCTTT
cdr3_aa: CASSQDILTYEAFF

clone_size: many
v_call: TRBV7-2
d_call: -
j_call: TRBJ1-2
cdr3_length: 16
cdr3_nt: TGTGCCAGCAGCTTAGCCTATAGGGGGAATGACTATGGCTACACCTTC
cdr3_aa: CASSLAYRGNDYGYTF

clone_size: medium-sized
v_call: TRBV6-2/TRBV6-3
d_call: TRBD1
j_call: TRBJ1-6
cdr3_length: 17
cdr3_nt: TGTGCCAGCAGTTTCGACAGGGCCACCGAATATAATTCACCCCTCCACTTT
cdr3_aa: CASSFDRATEYNSPLHF

clone_size: -
v_call: TRBV4-1
d_call: -
j_call: TRBJ2-3
cdr3_length: 15
cdr3_nt: TGCGCCAGCAGCCGAGAGGGCCGGGCCGGGGATACGCAGTATTTT
cdr3_aa: CASSREGRAGDTQYF

clone_size: medium-sized
v_call: TRBV27
d_call: -
j_call: TRBJ1-1
cdr3_length: 13
cdr3_nt: TGTGCCAGCAGCCCCAGCAGGGTGACTGAAGCTTTCTTT
cdr3_aa: CASSPSRVTEAFF